This T cell receptor (beta chain) was sequenced for a study of OX40 agonist ivuxolimab in advanced cancers. About the research overall: Age averaged about 66 years (range 23 to 79), and less than 85% were male.

TCRdb keeps only in-frame clones here, not all; method: immunoSEQ multiplex PCR. This sample yields roughly 96,000 clones, of which approximately 80% are seen a single time; approximately 5.5% belongs to the top ten. This clone was observed a few times. The V and J ends lost 5 bases and 3 bases respectively, with 14 bases between them. Germline loops: CDR1 SGHVS, CDR2 FQNEAQ. CDR3 length: 14 amino acids. Sequences were derived from CD4+ or CD8+ T cells sorted from blood, sampled in a trial of the OX40 agonist ivuxolimab. The J gene is TRBJ2-7, the V gene TRBV7-8; weak D call: TRBD2 (6 bases). This clonotype was sampled from an adult with an advanced solid tumor such as melanoma, head and neck, liver or kidney cancer. The CDR3 nucleotides read TGTGCCAGCAGCCCTTGGGGGGAGGACTACGAGCAGTACTTC. Protein sequence: CASSPWGEDYEQYF.